This T cell receptor (beta chain) is drawn from a study of cytotoxic CD8 clonotypes in ibrutinib-treated CLL. Genomic DNA in an amount of approximately 1.9 micrograms was extracted from cryopreserved PBMCs and used for the preparation of TCR beta libraries. The CDR3 runs to 19 residues. Unmatched junction bases numbered 13, after V lost 4 bases and J lost 5 bases. Per the germline V gene, CDR1 is SGHDT and CDR2 is YYEEEE. Repertoires were generated with immunoSEQ multiplex PCR, while TCRdb's copy carries only in-frame clones and drops some. Altogether approximately 45,000 clones are present, over 60% being singletons, with the ten largest covering about 13%.

V and J are TRBV5-6 and TRBJ2-1, with 15 bases that match TRBD2. The sequencing here drew on PBMCs, taken after 12 months of ibrutinib treatment. The receptor comes from a human donor with chronic lymphocytic leukemia. The CDR3 sequence is CASSPGLAGGIVSDNEQFF. The CDR3 region has the DNA TGTGCCAGCAGCCCGGGACTAGCGGGAGGTATAGTTTCGGACAATGAGCAGTTCTTC.